The rows below give T cell receptor beta chains drawn from one sample of a study of T cell changes during pregnancy in multiple sclerosis. Using immunoSEQ multiplex PCR, the repertoire was profiled, and TCRdb retains in-frame clones only, with some absent. The top ten clones hold 0.3% to 0.45% of a sample with almost 40,000 clones, approximately 90% of them seen once. Sequenced here: CD4+ T cells from peripheral blood mononuclear cells, sampled in the third trimester of pregnancy. These receptors were collected from a female donor in good health, enrolled as a control in a pregnancy study. CDR3s include the opening cysteine and the closing phenylalanine or tryptophan. The D gene is left open where the match is weak. Clone size is not always given. Where it is, it says once, few, many or a class for expanded clones.

cdr3_length,clone_size,j_call,d_call,v_call,cdr3_aa,cdr3_nt
14,NA,TRBJ1-5,NA,TRBV5-4,CASSLKQSNQPQHF,TGTGCCAGCAGCTTGAAACAGTCAAATCAGCCCCAGCATTTT
14,NA,TRBJ2-5,NA,TRBV9,CASSVGGEQATQYF,TGTGCCAGCAGCGTAGGCGGGGAACAGGCGACCCAGTACTTC
13,few,TRBJ2-3,NA,TRBV14,CASSQRVRDTQYF,TGTGCCAGCAGCCAACGGGTTAGAGATACGCAGTATTTT
14,NA,TRBJ1-5,NA,TRBV30,CAWSVLGRNQPQHF,TGTGCCTGGAGTGTACTTGGGAGGAATCAGCCCCAGCATTTT
15,NA,TRBJ2-7,TRBD2,TRBV6-5,CASSPTSGSSYEQYF,TGTGCCAGCAGTCCGACTAGCGGGAGCTCCTACGAGCAGTACTTC
17,NA,TRBJ2-1,NA,TRBV18,CASSPRGSANSYNEQFF,TGTGCCAGCTCACCGAGAGGCAGCGCCAACTCCTACAATGAGCAGTTCTTC
12,NA,TRBJ1-5,TRBD1,TRBV12-5,CASARQGQPQHF,TGTGCTAGTGCCCGACAGGGTCAGCCCCAGCATTTT
15,NA,TRBJ1-1,NA,TRBV7-9,CASSSSDRMNTEAFF,TGTGCCAGCAGCTCCAGTGACAGGATGAACACTGAAGCTTTCTTT
14,once,TRBJ1-4,NA,TRBV6-1,CASSFITNNEKLFF,TGTGCCAGCAGTTTTATTACTAACAATGAAAAACTGTTTTTT
14,NA,TRBJ2-1,TRBD2,TRBV7-9,CASAPIAGGREQFF,TGTGCCAGCGCCCCGATAGCGGGGGGGCGTGAGCAGTTCTTC
14,NA,TRBJ1-2,TRBD1,TRBV11-2,CASSSTGRPYGYTF,TGTGCCAGCAGCTCGACAGGGCGTCCCTATGGCTACACCTTC
15,NA,TRBJ2-7,TRBD2,TRBV6-6,CASSYASGATYEQYF,TGTGCCAGCAGTTACGCTAGCGGGGCAACCTACGAGCAGTACTTC
11,NA,TRBJ2-7,NA,TRBV30,CAGQSLGEQYF,TGTGCCGGACAAAGCTTAGGCGAGCAGTACTTC
19,NA,TRBJ2-2,TRBD2,TRBV6-1,CASSVPPGLAGGYTGELFF,TGTGCCAGCAGTGTCCCTCCGGGACTAGCGGGGGGATACACCGGGGAGCTGTTTTTT
15,few,TRBJ2-3,TRBD1,TRBV6-4,CASSDSTGGADTQYF,TGTGCCAGCAGTGACTCGACAGGGGGCGCAGATACGCAGTATTTT
15,once,TRBJ1-2,NA,TRBV2,CASSEASGGRGGYTF,TGTGCCAGCAGTGAAGCCTCTGGGGGAAGGGGGGGCTACACCTTC
14,NA,TRBJ1-5,NA,TRBV27,CASSSNRDYQPQHF,TGTGCCAGCAGTTCGAACAGGGATTATCAGCCCCAGCATTTT
15,NA,TRBJ2-5,TRBD2,TRBV5-4,CASSLVGGRGETQYF,TGTGCCAGCAGCTTGGTTGGGGGGAGGGGAGAGACCCAGTACTTC
15,NA,TRBJ2-5,TRBD1,TRBV19,CASSSRQGNKETQYF,TGTGCCAGTAGTAGCCGACAGGGGAATAAAGAGACCCAGTACTTC
15,NA,TRBJ1-5,TRBD1,TRBV5-4,CASSEGQGSNQPQHF,TGTGCCAGCAGCGAAGGACAGGGAAGCAATCAGCCCCAGCATTTT
14,NA,TRBJ1-2,NA,TRBV6-6,CASSYLDINYGYTF,TGTGCCAGCAGTTATCTGGACATCAACTATGGCTACACCTTC
16,NA,TRBJ2-3,NA,TRBV5-8,CASSAGRGVSTDTQYF,TGTGCCAGCAGCGCGGGGCGGGGAGTAAGCACAGATACGCAGTATTTT
14,NA,TRBJ2-7,NA,TRBV2,CASKNQQGIHEQYF,TGTGCCAGCAAGAATCAACAGGGAATCCACGAGCAGTACTTC
14,NA,TRBJ2-5,NA,TRBV2,CASTEYRVAETQYF,TGTGCCAGCACTGAGTACAGGGTAGCCGAGACCCAGTACTTC
14,NA,TRBJ1-4,NA,TRBV5-4,CASNQKGGGEKLFF,TGTGCCAGCAACCAGAAGGGAGGGGGTGAAAAACTGTTTTTT
14,NA,TRBJ1-2,TRBD1,TRBV27,CASSLSPGGYGYTF,TGTGCCAGCAGTTTAAGCCCAGGGGGTTATGGCTACACCTTC
14,NA,TRBJ1-1,NA,TRBV14,CASSQLNQASEAFF,TGTGCCAGCAGCCAACTAAATCAGGCTAGCGAAGCTTTCTTT
15,NA,TRBJ2-1,TRBD1,TRBV5-8,CASSLMGQGSTEQFF,TGTGCCAGCAGCTTGATGGGACAGGGGAGTACTGAGCAGTTCTTC
13,NA,TRBJ1-3,NA,TRBV6-6,CASSYPGGNTIYF,TGTGCCAGCAGTTACCCGGGGGGAAACACCATATATTTT
17,NA,TRBJ2-5,NA,TRBV7-9,CASSRWGGQGPQETQYF,TGTGCCAGCAGCCGCTGGGGGGGGCAGGGGCCGCAAGAGACCCAGTACTTC
14,NA,TRBJ2-2,NA,TRBV7-6,CASSRTINTGELFF,TGTGCCAGCAGCCGAACTATTAACACCGGGGAGCTGTTTTTT
14,NA,TRBJ2-3,NA,TRBV7-2,CASSSLSGTDTQYF,TGTGCCAGCAGCTCCCTTAGCGGCACAGATACGCAGTATTTT
17,NA,TRBJ1-6,TRBD1,TRBV19,CASSVRDRGSINSPLHF,TGTGCCAGTAGCGTCCGGGACAGGGGTTCCATTAATTCACCCCTCCACTTT
15,once,TRBJ2-2,NA,TRBV5-6,CASILGQGRTGELFF,TGTGCCAGCATCCTCGGGCAGGGTCGGACCGGGGAGCTGTTTTTT
17,NA,TRBJ2-1,TRBD2,TRBV18,CASSERTSGASYNEQFF,TGTGCCAGCTCCGAGAGGACTAGCGGGGCCTCCTACAATGAGCAGTTCTTC
15,NA,TRBJ2-1,TRBD1,TRBV11-2,CASSFQGGLYNEQFF,TGTGCCAGCAGCTTCCAAGGGGGCCTCTACAATGAGCAGTTCTTC
12,NA,TRBJ1-2,NA,TRBV2,CASSEVAGGYTF,TGTGCCAGCAGTGAGGTGGCGGGTGGCTACACCTTC
14,NA,TRBJ1-1,TRBD1,TRBV6-5,CASSYSGQGIEAFF,TGTGCCAGCAGTTACTCCGGACAGGGGATTGAAGCTTTCTTT
16,NA,TRBJ2-2,TRBD2,TRBV19,CASISHGRENTGELFF,TGTGCCAGTATATCCCACGGGAGGGAGAACACCGGGGAGCTGTTTTTT
14,NA,TRBJ1-2,NA,TRBV5-5,CASSLGTQALGYTF,TGTGCCAGCAGCTTGGGGACACAGGCCCTTGGCTACACCTTC
12,once,TRBJ1-2,NA,TRBV6-1,CASSEGPYGYTF,TGTGCCAGCAGTGAAGGTCCGTATGGCTACACCTTC
13,NA,TRBJ1-4,NA,TRBV28,CASSRQGTEKLFF,TGTGCCAGCAGTCGCCAGGGGACTGAAAAACTGTTTTTT
15,NA,TRBJ1-1,NA,TRBV5-6,CASSLRQSENTEAFF,TGTGCCAGCAGCTTGCGACAATCCGAAAACACTGAAGCTTTCTTT
16,NA,TRBJ2-2,NA,TRBV5-1,CASSFLQGSNTGELFF,TGCGCCAGCAGTTTTCTCCAGGGATCAAACACCGGGGAGCTGTTTTTT
10,NA,TRBJ2-1,NA,TRBV2,CALGDNEQFF,TGTGCCTTAGGAGACAATGAGCAGTTCTTC
11,NA,TRBJ2-5,NA,TRBV5-4,CASSGGETQYF,TGTGCCAGCAGCGGGGGGGAGACCCAGTACTTC
14,NA,TRBJ2-2,NA,TRBV5-1,CASSLAPTSGELFF,TGCGCCAGCAGCTTGGCCCCCACCAGCGGGGAGCTGTTTTTT
14,NA,TRBJ2-7,NA,TRBV6-1,CASSVQERTYEQYF,TGTGCCAGCAGTGTACAGGAAAGAACGTACGAGCAGTACTTC
16,NA,TRBJ2-5,TRBD2,TRBV7-3,CASSLNGGASGETQYF,TGTGCCAGCAGCTTAAACGGGGGGGCCTCAGGGGAGACCCAGTACTTC
16,NA,TRBJ2-1,NA,TRBV2,CASSEGWRSSYNEQFF,TGTGCCAGCAGTGAAGGCTGGCGGAGCTCCTACAATGAGCAGTTCTTC
16,NA,TRBJ2-4,TRBD1,TRBV5-6,CASSLGQVLAKNIQYF,TGTGCCAGCAGCCTGGGACAGGTGTTAGCCAAAAACATTCAGTACTTC